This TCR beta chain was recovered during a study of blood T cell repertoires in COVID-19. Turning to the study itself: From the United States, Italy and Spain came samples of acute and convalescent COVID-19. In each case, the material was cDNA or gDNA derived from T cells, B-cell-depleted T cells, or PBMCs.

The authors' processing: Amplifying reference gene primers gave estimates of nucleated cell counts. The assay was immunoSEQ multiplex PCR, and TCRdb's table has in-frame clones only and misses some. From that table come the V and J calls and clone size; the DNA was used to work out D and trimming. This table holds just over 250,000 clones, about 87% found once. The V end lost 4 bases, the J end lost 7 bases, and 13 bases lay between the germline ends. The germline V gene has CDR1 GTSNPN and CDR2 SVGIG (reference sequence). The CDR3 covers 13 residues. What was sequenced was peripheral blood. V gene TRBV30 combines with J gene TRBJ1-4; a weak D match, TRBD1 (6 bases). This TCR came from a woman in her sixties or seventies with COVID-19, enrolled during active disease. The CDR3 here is CAWNEGVGEKLFF. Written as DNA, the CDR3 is TGTGCCTGGAATGAGGGGGTGGGTGAAAAACTGTTTTTT.